This T cell receptor (beta chain) was sequenced during a study of blood T cell repertoires in COVID-19. Overall study: COVID-19 samples from acute and convalescent phases originated in the United States, Italy and Spain.

Original methodology: Cell counts per sample came from amplifying reference gene primers. Clones were sequenced by immunoSEQ multiplex PCR, and TCRdb holds only the in-frame ones, with some missing. V, J and clone size are those of that table, while D and trimming were read from the DNA. The sample has more than 110,000 clones, roughly 86% seen once. Per germline, CDR1 SGHRS and CDR2 YFSETQ. This CDR3 is 17 amino acids long. Unmatched junction bases numbered 12, after V lost 3 bases and J lost 2 bases. The rearrangement links TRBV5-1 to TRBJ1-2; 8 bases line up with TRBD1. The sequenced material came from peripheral blood. This receptor was obtained from a human donor in a cohort sampled during active COVID-19. The DNA for the CDR3 is TGCGCCAGCAGCTCGGGAAACAGGGGGGCGGGGAACTATGGCTACACCTTC. As protein: CASSSGNRGAGNYGYTF.